This is a list of T cell receptor beta chains from one sample in a study of PD-1 blockade in classical Hodgkin lymphoma. The table came from immunoSEQ multiplex PCR; TCRdb's copy has only in-frame clones and leaves some out. The table includes tens of thousands of clones, less than 90% detected once. The sample comprised CD4+ T cells from blood. The receptors were sampled from a human donor with classical Hodgkin lymphoma. Each CDR3 is given with its conserved first and last residue. D genes are given only for firm matches. Expanded clones get a size class; other rows say once, few or many, or leave the size out.

v_gene	abundance	j_gene	d_gene	CDR3nt	CDR3aa
TRBV5-4	.	TRBJ1-1	.	TGTGCCAGCAGCTTCCAGCGGTACACTGAAGCTTTCTTT	CASSFQRYTEAFF
TRBV18	.	TRBJ2-1	.	TGTGCCAGCTCACCAAGTCCGGGAGTAGCCTACAATGAGCAGTTCTTC	CASSPSPGVAYNEQFF
TRBV9	few	TRBJ1-2	.	TGTGCCAGCAGCGTAGTTCCAGGGAACTATGGCTACACCTTC	CASSVVPGNYGYTF
TRBV7-3	.	TRBJ2-2	TRBD2	TGTGCCAGCAGCTTTCGACTAGCGGGAAAGTCGAACACCGGGGAGCTGTTTTTT	CASSFRLAGKSNTGELFF
TRBV10-3	.	TRBJ2-5	.	TGTGCCATCAGTGAGTTGAATACCCAGTACTTC	CAISELNTQYF
TRBV28	.	TRBJ1-2	.	TGTGCCAGCAGATTCCCCGGGGCCGTCAGGAATGGCTACACCTTC	CASRFPGAVRNGYTF
TRBV25-1	.	TRBJ2-3	.	TGTGCCAGCGTTCCAGCCGGAAGCACAGATACGCAGTATTTT	CASVPAGSTDTQYF
TRBV7-2	.	TRBJ2-1	.	TGTGCCAGCAGCTCCCAGCCCGGTAGTGAGCAGTTCTTC	CASSSQPGSEQFF
TRBV7-2	.	TRBJ1-2	TRBD1	TGTGCCAGCGGGAGACAGGGGAACTATGGCTACACCTTC	CASGRQGNYGYTF
TRBV2	once	TRBJ2-1	TRBD2	TGTGCCAGCAGTGAACTAGCGGGAGTGAATGAGCAGTTCTTC	CASSELAGVNEQFF
TRBV28	once	TRBJ1-1	TRBD1	TGTGCCAGCAGTTTATACAGGGGGGCGAACACTGAAGCTTTCTTT	CASSLYRGANTEAFF
TRBV2	.	TRBJ1-5	.	TGTGCCAGCAGACAGGGATACTCTCAGCCCCAGCATTTT	CASRQGYSQPQHF
TRBV7-9	.	TRBJ2-5	.	TGTGCCAGCAGCTTACAAGAGACCCAGTACTTC	CASSLQETQYF
TRBV6-5	.	TRBJ1-2	.	TGTGCCAGCAGTTACAGAGCCCGAGGAGTTGGCTACACCTTC	CASSYRARGVGYTF
TRBV5-1	.	TRBJ1-2	.	TGCGCCAGCAGCTTGATGGCTTCCCTGGAATTGGTAGACTACACCTTC	CASSLMASLELVDYTF
TRBV4-1	.	TRBJ2-1	TRBD2	TGCGCCAGCAGCCAAGCATCCGGGACTAGCGGATACAATGAGCAGTTCTTC	CASSQASGTSGYNEQFF
TRBV10-3	once	TRBJ2-3	.	TGTGCCACCGGTCCAAGACAGGCCACAGATACGCAGTATTTT	CATGPRQATDTQYF
TRBV5-1	.	TRBJ2-1	.	TGCGCCAGCAGCCTTGAGCCCCAGAGAAGTGAGCAGTTCTTC	CASSLEPQRSEQFF
TRBV28	.	TRBJ1-4	.	TGTGCCAGCAGTCCCCGGGACGAAAAACTGTTTTTT	CASSPRDEKLFF
TRBV18	.	TRBJ1-4	TRBD1	TGTGCCAGCTCACCACGGGCAGGGGGCTCTACCACTAATGAAAAACTGTTTTTT	CASSPRAGGSTTNEKLFF
TRBV5-1	.	TRBJ2-3	.	TGCGCCAGCAGCTTGCGGGGGGCCCGCACAGATACGCAGTATTTT	CASSLRGARTDTQYF
TRBV19	.	TRBJ1-5	.	TGTGCCAGTAGTATCCAGCAAGGCCTAGGTCAGCCCCAGCATTTT	CASSIQQGLGQPQHF
TRBV29-1	.	TRBJ2-2	.	TGCAGCGCCCCCGCACAGGCTCGCGGGGAGCTGTTTTTT	CSAPAQARGELFF
TRBV7-2	.	TRBJ2-3	.	TGTGCCAGCAGCTTACAGGGCCCAGATACGCAGTATTTT	CASSLQGPDTQYF
TRBV6-1	.	TRBJ2-2	TRBD1	TGTGCCAGCGGACAGGGGGTGTCCGGGGAGCTGTTTTTT	CASGQGVSGELFF
TRBV10-3	.	TRBJ2-2	TRBD2	TGTGCCATCAGCCCCTTCGGGGGGGAAAACACCGGGGAGCTGTTTTTT	CAISPFGGENTGELFF
TRBV6-6	.	TRBJ2-1	TRBD2	TGTGCCAGCAGTGAGACTAGCCCTAGGACGAATGAGCAGTTCTTC	CASSETSPRTNEQFF
TRBV2	once	TRBJ1-1	TRBD1	TGTGCCAGCAGTGAACAAGGGACAGGGAACACTGAAGCTTTCTTT	CASSEQGTGNTEAFF
TRBV6-1	once	TRBJ1-1	.	TGTGCCAGCAGTGAAAGTGGGACGGAGCACACTGAAGCTTTCTTT	CASSESGTEHTEAFF
TRBV5-1	.	TRBJ1-2	.	TGCGCCAGCAGCTTGGGGGCGGGTATAGACTACACCTTC	CASSLGAGIDYTF
TRBV2	.	TRBJ2-2	TRBD1	TGTGCCAGCCGACCCGGGACAGTAAACACCGGGGAGCTGTTTTTT	CASRPGTVNTGELFF
TRBV5-6	.	TRBJ2-1	TRBD2	TGTGCCAGCAGCTTGCTAGCGGGAGGCCCCTCGGGGCAGTTCTTC	CASSLLAGGPSGQFF
TRBV10-2	few	TRBJ1-5	.	TGCGCCAGCAGTAGGGACAATCAGCCCCAGCATTTT	CASSRDNQPQHF
TRBV9	.	TRBJ2-2	.	TGTGCCAGCAGCGTAGCCACTCCGAACACCGGGGAGCTGTTTTTT	CASSVATPNTGELFF
TRBV28	.	TRBJ1-2	TRBD1	TGTGCCAGCAGCCTAGACAGGGGGACCGACATCAATGGCTACACCTTC	CASSLDRGTDINGYTF
TRBV9	.	TRBJ2-1	TRBD2	TGTGCCAGCAGCGAACTAGCGGGAGTCGCCAATGAGCAGTTCTTC	CASSELAGVANEQFF
TRBV29-1	.	TRBJ1-3	.	TGCAGCGTGGGATGGAGTGGAAACACCATATATTTT	CSVGWSGNTIYF
TRBV5-4	.	TRBJ1-3	.	TGTGCCAGCAGCCACGCCGGGACCCGGTCCTCTGGAAACACCATATATTTT	CASSHAGTRSSGNTIYF
TRBV5-1	.	TRBJ2-1	.	TGCGCCAGCAGCTTGGAGGGGCCAGGGGGAGGGAATGAGCAGTTCTTC	CASSLEGPGGGNEQFF
TRBV6-1	few	TRBJ1-1	.	TGTGCCAGCCGACCTGGAGAGGGCGAAGCTTTCTTT	CASRPGEGEAFF
TRBV6-5	.	TRBJ2-1	TRBD2	TGTGCCAGCAGTTATGAGGCTAGCGGGAGTAATGAGCAGTTCTTC	CASSYEASGSNEQFF
TRBV9	.	TRBJ2-6	TRBD1	TGTGCCAGCAGCGTACGGGACAGCCCAGGCTCTGGGGCCAACGTCCTGACTTTC	CASSVRDSPGSGANVLTF
TRBV4-1	.	TRBJ2-2	.	TGCGCCAGCAGCCAAGTTCAGGAGGAGCTGTTTTTT	CASSQVQEELFF
TRBV11-2	.	TRBJ1-4	.	TGTGCCAGCAGCTCGCGCTATCAATACGACAGCACAACTAATGAAAAACTGTTTTTT	CASSSRYQYDSTTNEKLFF
TRBV5-1	few	TRBJ1-1	.	TGCGCCAGCAGCGCCGACGGCACTGAAGCTTTCTTT	CASSADGTEAFF
TRBV16	few	TRBJ2-1	TRBD2	TGTGCCAGCAGCCAAGGGCGGGAGGCCGCTCTCTACAATGAGCAGTTCTTC	CASSQGREAALYNEQFF
TRBV4-1	.	TRBJ2-1	.	TGCGCCAGCAGCCCCGAGGGGGTTGAGCAGTTCTTC	CASSPEGVEQFF
TRBV7-9	.	TRBJ1-1	.	TGTGCCAGCAGCTTACAGGGGACAAACACTGAAGCTTTCTTT	CASSLQGTNTEAFF